Shown below are 27 T cell receptor beta chains from a single sample sequenced in a study of control samples from healthy donors and cancer patients. Assay: immunoSEQ multiplex PCR; the TCRdb copy retains only in-frame clones and omits some. The table records about 150,000 clones, 93% of them present only once. The source material was blood. All receptors derive from a man aged 45-65 years in good health.

The J gene is TRBJ2-3, the V gene TRBV27, with TRBD1 matching 10 bases. CDR3 length: 15 amino acids. The ends lost 5 bases at V and 4 bases at J; junction bases unmatched: 6. Per the germline V gene, CDR1 is MNHEY and CDR2 is SMNVEV (reference sequence). Written as DNA, the CDR3 is TGTGCCAGCAGTCCCTGGACAGGGGGAGCAGATACGCAGTATTTT. Translating gives CASSPWTGGADTQYF.

This chain links TRBV3-1 (or the pseudogene TRBV3-2) with TRBJ2-4, with 8 nucleotides matching TRBD2. This CDR3 has 16 residues. J gave up 4 bases and V 0 bases, and 5 bases lay outside the gene matches. CDR1 and CDR2 (germline): LGHDT, YNNKEL (reference sequence). CDR3 nucleotide sequence: TGTGCCAGCAGCCAAGAATTGTCTAGCGGGAAAAACATTCAGTACTTC. Translation: CASSQELSSGKNIQYF.

This clone was counted a single time. The chain recombines TRBV4-1 with TRBJ1-1; 9 bases are a match to TRBD1. Germline assignment: CDR1 MGHRA and CDR2 YSYEKL. The length of the CDR3 is 15 residues. Losses at the gene ends were 2 bases for V and 10 bases for J; bases not matched to a gene: 11. Written as DNA, the CDR3 is TGCGCCAGCAGCCAAAGGGGACAGGGCCAGGTAGGAGCTTTCTTT. It encodes CASSQRGQGQVGAFF.

This chain uses TRBV6-1 with TRBJ2-2, with 8 positions matching TRBD1. From germline, CDR1 is MNHNS and CDR2 SASEGT. This CDR3 spans 17 amino acids. Losses at the gene ends were 4 bases for V and 1 base for J; bases not matched to a gene: 8. The chain's CDR3 is CASSVGTGPKNTGELFF. The CDR3 bases are TGTGCCAGCAGTGTCGGGACAGGACCTAAGAACACCGGGGAGCTGTTTTTT.

As to this clone: It is unclear where the CDR3 begins or ends on the DNA, so no DNA is shown, and the CDR3 is as TCRdb lists it. The gene calls are TRBV6-5 and TRBJ2-2; the table names TRBD1, a call not compared with the DNA. The V gene's germline CDR1 is MNHEY and CDR2 SVGAGI. Counting both end residues, the CDR3 totals 15 amino acids. The CDR3 here is CASSSSDRGTGELFF.

Here the CDR3 reads CASSLTTVYNEQFF. CDR3 coding DNA: TGTGCCAGCAGCCTGACGACAGTCTACAATGAGCAGTTCTTC. The chain has TRBV27 and TRBJ2-1; possibly TRBD1 for D (5 bases). Trimming removed 6 bases from V and 3 bases from J, with 12 bases in between. The CDR3 has 14 residues. From germline, CDR1 is MNHEY and CDR2 SMNVEV (reference sequence).

The chain joins TRBV18 to TRBJ2-3, with 8 bases lining up with TRBD1. CDR1 and CDR2 from the germline V gene are KGHSH and LQKENI. This CDR3 comprises 16 residues. V lost 3 bases to trimming and J lost 4 bases; unmatched junction nucleotides: 9. Here the CDR3 reads CASSPPGTGVADTQYF. Written as DNA, the CDR3 is TGTGCCAGCTCACCGCCTGGGACAGGCGTTGCAGATACGCAGTATTTT.

This clone was picked up one time. The rearrangement links TRBV3-1 (or the pseudogene TRBV3-2) to TRBJ1-5; weak D call: TRBD1 (6 bases). Trimming stripped 4 bases from V and 7 bases from J, with 11 bases between. There are 13 residues in the CDR3. Per the germline V gene, CDR1 is LGHDT and CDR2 is YNNKEL (reference sequence). The CDR3 region has the DNA TGTGCCAGCAGCCGAGGGGGGGCCCAGCCCCAGCATTTT. This translates into CASSRGGAQPQHF.

V and J are TRBV5-1 and TRBJ2-3; D not certain. Trimming pared 5 bases from V and 0 bases from J, leaving 7 bases between. The CDR3 consists of 13 residues. CDR1 is SGHRS, CDR2 YFSETQ, per germline. CDR3 region: CASRVGSTDTQYF. CDR3 DNA: TGCGCCAGCAGAGTCGGCAGCACAGATACGCAGTATTTT.

V usage is TRBV29-1 and J usage is TRBJ2-1, with D possibly matching TRBD2 (6 bases). The CDR3 has 14 residues. Germline values: CDR1 SQVTM, CDR2 ANQGSEA. V was trimmed by 4 bases and J by 3 bases, leaving 13 bases between them. The CDR3 is CSVGRLAFYNEQFF. The CDR3 DNA is TGCAGCGTTGGTAGGCTAGCGTTCTACAATGAGCAGTTCTTC.

This chain uses TRBV10-1 with TRBJ2-1, with D perhaps TRBD2 (6 bases). Trimming took off 4 bases at V and 4 bases at J, with 8 bases between the two ends. There are 13 residues in the CDR3. The germline V gene has CDR1 WNHNN and CDR2 SYGVQD (reference sequence). DNA for the CDR3: TGCGCCAGCAGTGGGGACTTATACAATGAGCAGTTCTTC. Protein sequence: CASSGDLYNEQFF.

The chain links TRBV24-1 to TRBJ2-2; either TRBD1 or TRBD2 may fit D (5 bases each). The CDR3 extends over 14 amino acids. V dropped 2 bases and J dropped 5 bases, with 8 bases sitting between them. Germline assignment: CDR1 KGHDR and CDR2 SFDVKD. The CDR3 nucleotides are TGTGCCACCAGTGATTGGGACCGGACCGGGGAGCTGTTTTTT. Its protein is CATSDWDRTGELFF.

CDR3 sequence reads: CASRFAEAYEQYF. The CDR3 bases are TGCGCCAGCAGATTCGCGGAAGCCTACGAGCAGTACTTC. The V call is TRBV5-1, the J call TRBJ2-7; D remains ambiguous. This CDR3 spans 13 amino acids. Germline lookup yields CDR1 SGHRS and CDR2 YFSETQ. The V end was cut by 5 bases, the J end by 2 bases, with 11 bases between.

V and J are TRBV19 and TRBJ2-7; TRBD1 or TRBD2 may be the D gene (5 bases each). V gave up 3 bases and J gave up 7 bases, with 19 bases separating them. The CDR3 totals 15 residues. Looked up from germline, CDR1 is LNHDA and CDR2 is SQIVND (reference sequence). CDR3 nucleotides: TGTGCCAGTAGTATGGGGGACGGTAACGCGCGAGAGCAGTACTTC. Amino acids: CASSMGDGNAREQYF.

The J gene is TRBJ1-3, the V gene TRBV6-5, with TRBD1 as a possible D gene (6 bases). CDR3 length equals 14 residues. Trimming took off 7 bases at V and 1 base at J, with 11 bases between the two ends. In germline, CDR1 is MNHEY, CDR2 SVGAGI. The DNA of the CDR3 is TGTGCCAGCAAGGGGGGGCAGTCTGGAAACACCATATATTTT. The encoded protein is CASKGGQSGNTIYF.

This clone has only a few counts. The J gene is TRBJ1-2, the V gene TRBV18; TRBD1 matches at 10 bases. The CDR3 spans 17 residues. The junction had 12 bases not matched to a gene; V was cut back by 4 bases and J by 4 bases. Germline V gene data show CDR1 as KGHSH and CDR2 as LQKENI. Here the CDR3 reads CASSRRSGTGALYGYTF. For the CDR3, the DNA is TGTGCCAGCTCACGCCGTTCCGGGACAGGGGCCCTCTATGGCTACACCTTC.

This clone appeared once. This chain joins TRBV7-8 and TRBJ1-1; unclear D gene. The CDR3 sequence is 14 residues long. Trimming left V 4 bases short and J 4 bases short, with 13 bases between. CDR1 SGHVS and CDR2 FQNEAQ come from the germline V gene. The CDR3: CASSSGRYATEAFF. The CDR3 DNA reads as TGTGCCAGCAGCTCCGGTAGGTACGCCACTGAAGCTTTCTTT.

Only a few counts were recorded for this clone. The CDR3 nucleotides read TGTGCCAGCAGCCAAGAGGCGGGATTAAACACCGGGGAGCTGTTTTTT. Amino acid sequence: CASSQEAGLNTGELFF. The chain links TRBV4-2 to TRBJ2-2, with D possibly matching TRBD2 (6 bases). Germline V CDR1 and CDR2: LGHNA, YNFKEQ. Trimming took off 0 bases at V and 2 bases at J, with 10 bases between the two ends. This CDR3 has 16 amino acids.

The count of this clone is one. The chain uses TRBV6-6 and TRBJ1-2; TRBD1 is a possible D gene (5 bases). Per the germline V gene, CDR1 is MNHNY and CDR2 is SVGAGI (reference sequence). This CDR3 is 15 amino acids long. The V gene lost 2 bases and the J gene lost 4 bases, with 14 bases spanning the gap. CDR3 nucleotides: TGTGCCAGCAGTTACAGCGGGGCGAGTAGCTATGGCTACACCTTC. As protein: CASSYSGASSYGYTF.

The chain has TRBV18 and TRBJ2-5; 9 bases map to TRBD2. The junction had 7 bases not matched to a gene; V was cut back by 1 base and J by 1 base. From germline, CDR1 is KGHSH and CDR2 LQKENI. The CDR3 runs to 17 residues. The CDR3 reads CASSPRIAGDLQETQYF. For the CDR3, the DNA is TGTGCCAGCTCACCACGGATAGCGGGAGACCTCCAAGAGACCCAGTACTTC.

V usage is TRBV3-1 (or the pseudogene TRBV3-2) and J usage is TRBJ2-2, with D hard to call. CDR3 size: 17 residues. Trimming took 4 bases from V and 0 from J, leaving 15 bases between them. Germline V gene lookup returns CDR1 LGHDT and CDR2 YNNKEL (reference sequence). The CDR3 region is CASSLVRRQTNTGELFF. Written as DNA, the CDR3 is TGTGCCAGCAGCCTCGTTAGACGACAAACGAACACCGGGGAGCTGTTTTTT.

This clone was recorded only once. V and J are TRBV28 and TRBJ1-3, with D possibly TRBD1 on 6 matching bases. Germline V gives CDR1 MDHEN, CDR2 SYDVKM. This CDR3 contains 15 residues. V lost 3 bases to trimming and J lost 2 bases, with 11 bases between them. The CDR3 DNA sequence: TGTGCCAGCAGTTTTGGGGGGGCGACTGGAAACACCATATATTTT. Its translation: CASSFGGATGNTIYF. The full variable domain, in which reference TRBV28 and TRBJ1-3 provide the parts outside the CDR3, is DVKVTQSSRYLVKRTGEKVFLECVQDMDHENMFWYRQDPGLGLRLIYFSYDVKMKEKGDIPEGYSVSREKKERFSLILESASTNQTSMYLCASSFGGATGNTIYFGEGSWLTVV.

The V gene is TRBV5-1, the J gene TRBJ2-1; 14 nucleotides line up with TRBD2. In germline, CDR1 is SGHRS, CDR2 YFSETQ. Trimming removed 3 bases from V and 7 bases from J; junction bases left unmatched: 12. The CDR3 covers 18 residues. This CDR3 is CASSSPGLAGDLGNEQFF. The DNA for the CDR3 is TGCGCCAGCAGCTCGCCGGGACTAGCGGGAGATTTGGGGAATGAGCAGTTCTTC.

The chain couples TRBV6-6 to TRBJ2-5; D call uncertain. This CDR3 contains 14 residues. V gave up 5 bases and J gave up 5 bases, with 15 bases separating them. Germline-derived CDR1 and CDR2 are MNHNY and SVGAGI (reference sequence). CDR3 nucleotides: TGTGCCAGCAGTCGCCGGGTATCCGACGAGACCCAGTACTTC. This gives the protein CASSRRVSDETQYF.

The chain joins TRBV30 to TRBJ1-4, with 11 positions matching TRBD1. V was clipped by 1 base and J by 8 bases; unmatched bases: 6. The CDR3 is 15 residues long. CDR1 is GTSNPN and CDR2 is SVGIG in the germline V gene (reference sequence). DNA for the CDR3: TGTGCCTGGAGTGGATTGGACAGGGGGCCAGAAAAACTGTTTTTT. It codes for CAWSGLDRGPEKLFF. The full variable domain, rest sourced from reference TRBV30 and TRBJ1-4, is SQTIHQWPATLVQPVGSPLSLECTVEGTSNPNLYWYRQAAGRGLQLLFYSVGIGQISSEVPQNLSASRPQDRQFILSSKKLLLSDSGFYLCAWSGLDRGPEKLFFGSGTQLSVL.

This clone occurred once. The CDR3 loop is CASSATDSNQPQHF. The CDR3 nucleotides are TGTGCCAGCAGCGCGACAGACAGCAATCAGCCCCAGCATTTT. V is TRBV7-9 and J is TRBJ1-5, with a possible D match to TRBD1 (5 bases). Germline V gene lookup returns CDR1 SEHNR and CDR2 FQNEAQ (reference sequence). The CDR3 has 14 residues. Trimming left V 5 bases short and J 1 base short, with 9 bases between.

J is TRBJ2-5 and V is TRBV5-1; the D call may be TRBD1 or TRBD2 (6 bases each). Germline-derived CDR1 and CDR2 are SGHRS and YFSETQ. V gave up 0 bases and J gave up 5 bases, with 11 bases separating them. The CDR3 totals 14 residues. CDR3 DNA: TGCGCCAGCAGCTTGGTAGGGGGGAAGGAGACCCAGTACTTC. Its translation is CASSLVGGKETQYF.